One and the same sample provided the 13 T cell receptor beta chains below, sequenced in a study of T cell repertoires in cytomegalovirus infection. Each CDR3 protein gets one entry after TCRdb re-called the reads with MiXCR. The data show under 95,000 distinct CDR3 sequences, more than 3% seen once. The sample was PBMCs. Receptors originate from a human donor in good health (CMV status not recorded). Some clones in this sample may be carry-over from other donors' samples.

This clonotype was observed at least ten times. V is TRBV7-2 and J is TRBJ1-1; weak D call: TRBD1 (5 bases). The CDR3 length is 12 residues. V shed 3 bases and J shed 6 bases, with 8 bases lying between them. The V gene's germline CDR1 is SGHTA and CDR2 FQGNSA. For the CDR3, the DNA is TGTGCCAGCAGCTTTCGGGGCCCTGAAGCTTTCTTT. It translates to CASSFRGPEAFF.

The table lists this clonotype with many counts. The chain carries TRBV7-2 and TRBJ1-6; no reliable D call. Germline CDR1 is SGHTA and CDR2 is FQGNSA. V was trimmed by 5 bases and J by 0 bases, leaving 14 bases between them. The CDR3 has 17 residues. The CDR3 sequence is CASSPLTYSSYNSPLHF. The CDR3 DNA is TGTGCCAGCAGCCCTCTCACCTACAGCTCCTATAATTCACCCCTCCACTTT. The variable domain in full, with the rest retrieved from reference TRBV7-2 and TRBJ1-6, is GAGVSQSPSNKVTEKGKDVELRCDPISGHTALYWYRQSLGQGLEFLIYFQGNSAPDKSGLPSDRFSAERTGGSVSTLTIQRTQQEDSAVYLCASSPLTYSSYNSPLHFGNGTRLTVT.

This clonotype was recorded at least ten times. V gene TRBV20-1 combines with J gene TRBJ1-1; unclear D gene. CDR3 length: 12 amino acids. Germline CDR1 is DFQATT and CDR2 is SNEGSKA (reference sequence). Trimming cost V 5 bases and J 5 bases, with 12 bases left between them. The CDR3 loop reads CSAPISGTEAFF. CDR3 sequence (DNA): TGCAGTGCTCCTATCTCAGGTACTGAAGCTTTCTTT.

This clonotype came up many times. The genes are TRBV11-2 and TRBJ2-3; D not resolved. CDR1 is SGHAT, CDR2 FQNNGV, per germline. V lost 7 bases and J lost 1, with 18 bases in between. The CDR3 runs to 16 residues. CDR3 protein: CASTRERRRGTDTQYF. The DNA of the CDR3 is TGTGCCAGCACCAGAGAGAGGCGTCGGGGCACAGATACGCAGTATTTT.

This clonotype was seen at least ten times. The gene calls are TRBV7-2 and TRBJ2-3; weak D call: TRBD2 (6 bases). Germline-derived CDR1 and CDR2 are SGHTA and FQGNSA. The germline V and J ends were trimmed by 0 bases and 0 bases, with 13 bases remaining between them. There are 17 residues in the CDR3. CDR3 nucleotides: TGTGCCAGCAGCTTAGCGCCTGCTAGCGCTAGCACAGATACGCAGTATTTT. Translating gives CASSLAPASASTDTQYF.

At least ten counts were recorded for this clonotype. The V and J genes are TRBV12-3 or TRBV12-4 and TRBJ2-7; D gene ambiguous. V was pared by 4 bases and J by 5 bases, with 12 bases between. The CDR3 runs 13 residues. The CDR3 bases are TGTGCCAGCAGTTCCGAAGGGTTCAACGAGCAGTACTTC. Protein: CASSSEGFNEQYF.

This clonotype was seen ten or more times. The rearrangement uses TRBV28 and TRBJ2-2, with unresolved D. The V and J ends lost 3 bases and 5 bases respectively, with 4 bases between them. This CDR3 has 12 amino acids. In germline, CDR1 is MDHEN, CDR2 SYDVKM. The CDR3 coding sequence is TGTGCCAGCAGTTTTGGTACCGGGGAGCTGTTTTTT. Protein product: CASSFGTGELFF.

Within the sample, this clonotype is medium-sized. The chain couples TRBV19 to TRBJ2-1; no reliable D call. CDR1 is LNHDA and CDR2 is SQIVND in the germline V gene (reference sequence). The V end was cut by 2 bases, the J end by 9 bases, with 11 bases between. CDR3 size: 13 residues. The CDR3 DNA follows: TGTGCCAGTAGTATAATGCCAGAGACTGAGCAGTTCTTC. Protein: CASSIMPETEQFF.

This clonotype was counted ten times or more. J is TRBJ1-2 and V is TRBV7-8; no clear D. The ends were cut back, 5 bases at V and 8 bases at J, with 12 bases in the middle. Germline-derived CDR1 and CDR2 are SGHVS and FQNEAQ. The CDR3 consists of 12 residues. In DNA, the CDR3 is TGTGCCAGCAGCCTAGTAGGTGAAGGCTACACCTTC. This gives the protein CASSLVGEGYTF.

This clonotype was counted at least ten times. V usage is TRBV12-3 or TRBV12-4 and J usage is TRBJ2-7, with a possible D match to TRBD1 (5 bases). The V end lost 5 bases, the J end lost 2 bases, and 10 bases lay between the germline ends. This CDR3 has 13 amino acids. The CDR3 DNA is TGTGCCAGCAGTAGACAGACCCCCTACGAGCAGTACTTC. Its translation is CASSRQTPYEQYF.

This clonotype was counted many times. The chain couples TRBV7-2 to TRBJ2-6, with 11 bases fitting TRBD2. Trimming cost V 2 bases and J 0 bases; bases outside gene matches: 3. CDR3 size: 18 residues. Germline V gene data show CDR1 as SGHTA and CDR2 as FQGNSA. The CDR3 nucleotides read TGTGCCAGCAGCTTATCACTAGCGGGAGTCTCTGGGGCCAACGTCCTGACTTTC. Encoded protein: CASSLSLAGVSGANVLTF.

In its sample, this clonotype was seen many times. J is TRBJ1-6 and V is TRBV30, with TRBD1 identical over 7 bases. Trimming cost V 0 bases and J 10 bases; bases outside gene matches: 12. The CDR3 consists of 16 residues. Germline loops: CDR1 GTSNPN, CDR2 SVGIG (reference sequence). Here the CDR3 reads CAWSVWAGGRRSPLHF. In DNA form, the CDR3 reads TGTGCCTGGAGTGTATGGGCAGGGGGACGGAGATCACCCCTCCACTTT.

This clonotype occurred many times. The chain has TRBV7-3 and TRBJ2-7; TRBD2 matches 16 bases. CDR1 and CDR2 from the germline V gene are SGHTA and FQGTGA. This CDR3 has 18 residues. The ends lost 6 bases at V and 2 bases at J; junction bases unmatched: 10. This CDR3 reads CASRGGTSGRAVPYEQYF. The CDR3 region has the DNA TGTGCCAGCAGGGGAGGGACTAGCGGGAGGGCCGTGCCCTACGAGCAGTACTTC.